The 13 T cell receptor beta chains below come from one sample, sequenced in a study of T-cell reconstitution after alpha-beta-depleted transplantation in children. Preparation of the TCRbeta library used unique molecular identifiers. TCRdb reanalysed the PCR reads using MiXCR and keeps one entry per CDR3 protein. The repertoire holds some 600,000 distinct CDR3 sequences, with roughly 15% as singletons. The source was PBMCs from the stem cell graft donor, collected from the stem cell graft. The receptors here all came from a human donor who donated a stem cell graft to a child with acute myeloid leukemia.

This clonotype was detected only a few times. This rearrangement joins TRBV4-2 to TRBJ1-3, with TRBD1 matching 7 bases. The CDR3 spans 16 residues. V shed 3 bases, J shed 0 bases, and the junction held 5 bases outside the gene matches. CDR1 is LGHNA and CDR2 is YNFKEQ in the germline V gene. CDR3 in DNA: TGTGCCAGCAGCCAGGACCACAGGGGCTCTGGAAACACCATATATTTT. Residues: CASSQDHRGSGNTIYF.

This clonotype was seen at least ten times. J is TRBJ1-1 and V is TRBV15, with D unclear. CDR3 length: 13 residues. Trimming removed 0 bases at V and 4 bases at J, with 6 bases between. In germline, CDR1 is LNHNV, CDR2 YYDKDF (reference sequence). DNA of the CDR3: TGTGCCACCAGCAGAGATAGAACCACTGAAGCTTTCTTT. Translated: CATSRDRTTEAFF.

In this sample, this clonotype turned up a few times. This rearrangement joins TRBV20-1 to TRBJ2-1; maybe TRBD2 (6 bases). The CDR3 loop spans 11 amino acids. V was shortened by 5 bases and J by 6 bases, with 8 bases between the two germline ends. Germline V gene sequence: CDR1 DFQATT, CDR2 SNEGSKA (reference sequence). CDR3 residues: CSAGRGNEQFF. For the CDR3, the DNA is TGCAGTGCTGGGCGGGGCAATGAGCAGTTCTTC.

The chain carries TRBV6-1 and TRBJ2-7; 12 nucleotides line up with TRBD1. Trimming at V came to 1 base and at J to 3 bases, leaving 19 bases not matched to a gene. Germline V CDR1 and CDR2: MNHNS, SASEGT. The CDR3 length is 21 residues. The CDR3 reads CASSEGFIGTGGLVPGYEQYF. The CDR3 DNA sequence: TGTGCCAGCAGTGAAGGTTTTATCGGGACAGGGGGCCTAGTGCCAGGCTACGAGCAGTACTTC.

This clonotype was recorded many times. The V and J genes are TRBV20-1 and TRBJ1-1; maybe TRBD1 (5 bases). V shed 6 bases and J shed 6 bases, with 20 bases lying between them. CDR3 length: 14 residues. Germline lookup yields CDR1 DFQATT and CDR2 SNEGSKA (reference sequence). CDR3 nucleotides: TGCAGTGCCCACGGGGCCCTCCTCGGTCCTGAAGCTTTCTTT. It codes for CSAHGALLGPEAFF.

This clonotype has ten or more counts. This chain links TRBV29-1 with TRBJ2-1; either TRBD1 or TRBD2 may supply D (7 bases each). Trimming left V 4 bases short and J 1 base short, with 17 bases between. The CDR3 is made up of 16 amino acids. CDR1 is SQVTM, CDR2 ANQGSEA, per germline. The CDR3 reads CSVGIRQGGSYNEQFF. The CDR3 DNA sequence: TGCAGCGTTGGAATTAGACAGGGAGGGTCCTACAATGAGCAGTTCTTC.

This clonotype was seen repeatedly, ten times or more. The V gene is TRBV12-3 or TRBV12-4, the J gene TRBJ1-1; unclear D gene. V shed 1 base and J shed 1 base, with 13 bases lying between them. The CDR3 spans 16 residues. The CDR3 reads CASSLGLGLGNTEAFF. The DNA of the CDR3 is TGTGCCAGCAGTTTAGGTCTGGGATTAGGGAACACTGAAGCTTTCTTT.

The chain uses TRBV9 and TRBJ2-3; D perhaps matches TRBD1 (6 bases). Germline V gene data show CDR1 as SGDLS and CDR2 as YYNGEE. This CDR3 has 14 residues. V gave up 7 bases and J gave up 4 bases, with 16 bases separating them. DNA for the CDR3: TGTGCCAGCGCCCTACAGGGAAGGGCAGATACGCAGTATTTT. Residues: CASALQGRADTQYF.

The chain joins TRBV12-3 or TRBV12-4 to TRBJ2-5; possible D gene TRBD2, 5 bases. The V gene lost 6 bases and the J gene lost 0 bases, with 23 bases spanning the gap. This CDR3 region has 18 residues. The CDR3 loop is CASSSISGGRGYQETQYF. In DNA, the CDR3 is TGTGCCAGCAGCTCCATCTCGGGTGGTCGCGGGTACCAAGAGACCCAGTACTTC.

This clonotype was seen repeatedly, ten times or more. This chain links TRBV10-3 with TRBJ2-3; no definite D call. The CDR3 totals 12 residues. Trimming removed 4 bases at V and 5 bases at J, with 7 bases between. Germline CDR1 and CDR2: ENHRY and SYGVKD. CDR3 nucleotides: TGTGCCATCAGTGGCCTTGGAGATACGCAGTATTTT. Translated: CAISGLGDTQYF.

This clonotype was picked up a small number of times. This CDR3 reads CASSLRGLYEQYV. CDR3 DNA sequence: TGTGCCAGCAGTTTGAGGGGACTCTACGAGCAGTACGTC. The chain employs TRBV28 and TRBJ2-7, with a tentative D call TRBD2 (6 bases). CDR1 MDHEN and CDR2 SYDVKM come from the germline V gene. CDR3 length: 13 amino acids. V was trimmed by 3 bases and J by 3 bases, leaving 9 bases between them.

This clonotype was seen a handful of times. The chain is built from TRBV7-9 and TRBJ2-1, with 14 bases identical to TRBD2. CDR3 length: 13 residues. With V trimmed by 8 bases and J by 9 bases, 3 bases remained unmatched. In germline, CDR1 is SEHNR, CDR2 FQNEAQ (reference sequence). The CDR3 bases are TGTGCCAGCGTGGGACTAGCGGGGGTTGAGCAGTTCTTC. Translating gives CASVGLAGVEQFF. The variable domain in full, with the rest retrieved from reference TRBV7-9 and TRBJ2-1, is DTGVSQNPRHKITKRGQNVTFRCDPISEHNRLYWYRQTLGQGPEFLTYFQNEAQLEKSRLLSDRFSAERPKGSFSTLEIQRTEQGDSAMYLCASVGLAGVEQFFGPGTRLTVL.

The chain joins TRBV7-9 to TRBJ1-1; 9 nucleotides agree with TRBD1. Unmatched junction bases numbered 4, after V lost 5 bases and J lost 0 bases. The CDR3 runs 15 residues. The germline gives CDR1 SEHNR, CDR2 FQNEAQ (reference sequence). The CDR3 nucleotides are TGTGCCAGCAGCAACGGACAGGGGATGAACACTGAAGCTTTCTTT. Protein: CASSNGQGMNTEAFF. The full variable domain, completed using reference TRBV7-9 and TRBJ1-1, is DTGVSQNPRHKITKRGQNVTFRCDPISEHNRLYWYRQTLGQGPEFLTYFQNEAQLEKSRLLSDRFSAERPKGSFSTLEIQRTEQGDSAMYLCASSNGQGMNTEAFFGQGTRLTVV.